These 15 T cell receptor beta chains were all obtained from the same sample, sequenced in a study of cytomegalovirus exposure and HLA in healthy donors. A multiplex PCR was run with 60 Vbeta primers and 13 Jbeta primers. Using immunoSEQ multiplex PCR, the repertoire was profiled, and TCRdb retains in-frame clones only, with some absent. Among some 120,000 clones listed, approximately 73% were seen once. The sample consisted of PBMCs. The receptors come from a man aged 60-69 years in good health and CMV-seropositive.

The chain carries TRBV5-4 and TRBJ1-1; TRBD1 is a possible D gene (6 bases). Trimming shortened V by 4 bases and J by 5 bases, and 15 bases separated the two germline ends. This CDR3 contains 14 residues. Looked up from germline, CDR1 is SGHNT and CDR2 is YYREEE (reference sequence). The CDR3 reads CASSTGQTETEAFF. CDR3 coding DNA: TGTGCCAGCAGCACTGGACAGACGGAGACTGAAGCTTTCTTT.

V gene TRBV2 combines with J gene TRBJ2-7, with a tentative D call TRBD1 (5 bases). Germline loops: CDR1 SNHLY, CDR2 FYNNEI. V was clipped by 6 bases and J by 5 bases, with 17 bases between them. There are 14 residues in the CDR3. The CDR3 bases are TGTGCCAGCAGGCCGCTCGACAGAGGCGACGAGCAGTACTTC. Amino acids: CASRPLDRGDEQYF.

The V gene is TRBV5-6, the J gene TRBJ1-6; D is unclear. The V gene lost 2 bases and the J gene lost 10 bases, with 19 bases spanning the gap. This CDR3 spans 16 amino acids. CDR1 and CDR2 from the germline V gene are SGHDT and YYEEEE. The CDR3 reads CASSLDGDQVESPLHF. CDR3 DNA sequence: TGTGCCAGCAGCTTAGACGGGGATCAGGTGGAATCACCCCTCCACTTT.

This clone has a handful of counts. This sequence joins TRBV7-9 and TRBJ2-2, with 8 bases that match TRBD1. Germline loops: CDR1 SEHNR, CDR2 FQNEAQ (reference sequence). The CDR3 is 15 residues long. The V gene end was trimmed by 0 bases and the J gene end by 5 bases; junction bases not matched to a gene: 2. The CDR3 reads CASSLATGGTGELFF. CDR3 sequence (DNA): TGTGCCAGCAGCTTAGCCACAGGGGGAACCGGGGAGCTGTTTTTT.

J is TRBJ2-7 and V is TRBV6-8, with D possibly being TRBD1 (6 bases). Germline V gives CDR1 MNHGY, CDR2 SAAAGT. The germline V and J ends were trimmed by 11 bases and 4 bases, with 18 bases remaining between them. The CDR3 loop spans 13 amino acids. The CDR3 loop is CARFDRSGYEQYF. The DNA for the CDR3 is TGTGCCCGTTTCGACAGGAGTGGTTACGAGCAGTACTTC.

This clone was seen just once. The rearrangement joins TRBV7-6 to TRBJ2-3; 8 bases agree with TRBD2. V shed 7 bases and J 3 bases; nucleotides not matched to a gene: 6. Per germline, CDR1 SGHVS and CDR2 FNYEAQ. The CDR3 totals 14 residues. CDR3 coding DNA: TGTGCCAGCACGCGGGGGGCGTCAACAGATACGCAGTATTTT. Translated, it gives CASTRGASTDTQYF.

This chain connects TRBV4-1 to TRBJ1-5; no clear D. Germline V gene lookup returns CDR1 MGHRA and CDR2 YSYEKL. V was cut by 4 bases and J by 2 bases, with 9 bases left in between. The CDR3 totals 14 residues. In DNA, the CDR3 is TGCGCCAGCAGCCGTTCCGGGGGCAATCAGCCCCAGCATTTT. Residues: CASSRSGGNQPQHF.

The chain is built from TRBV11-1 and TRBJ2-1, with D perhaps TRBD2 (6 bases). The CDR3 contains 15 residues. Germline V gives CDR1 SGHAT, CDR2 FQDESV (reference sequence). Deletions cut 6 bases from V and 11 bases from J, with 23 bases between. DNA of the CDR3: TGTGCCAGCAGTTCAGACGGGACTCCCGAATTCAAGCAGTTCTTC. Translated, it gives CASSSDGTPEFKQFF.

V and J are TRBV28 and TRBJ1-5, with D possibly matching TRBD1 (6 bases). The CDR3 spans 16 residues. Germline loops: CDR1 MDHEN, CDR2 SYDVKM. V was shortened by 6 bases and J by 2 bases, with 17 bases between the two germline ends. The CDR3 spells CASSKRQAYGNQPQHF. In nucleotides, the CDR3 is TGTGCCAGCAGCAAACGACAGGCGTATGGCAATCAGCCCCAGCATTTT. Filled out from reference TRBV28 and TRBJ1-5, the complete variable domain reads DVKVTQSSRYLVKRTGEKVFLECVQDMDHENMFWYRQDPGLGLRLIYFSYDVKMKEKGDIPEGYSVSREKKERFSLILESASTNQTSMYLCASSKRQAYGNQPQHFGDGTRLSIL.

The V call is TRBV29-1, the J call TRBJ2-1, with D maybe TRBD2 (5 bases). This CDR3 is built from 14 residues. Per germline, CDR1 SQVTM and CDR2 ANQGSEA. V lost 6 bases, J lost 1 base, and 13 bases lay in between. This CDR3 reads CSVTWRSSYNEQFF. The DNA of the CDR3 is TGCAGCGTGACCTGGAGGAGTTCCTACAATGAGCAGTTCTTC.

The rearrangement uses TRBV4-1 and TRBJ1-5; the D gene is possibly TRBD1 (5 bases). Trimming took off 3 bases at V and 7 bases at J, with 16 bases between the two ends. CDR1 and CDR2 from the germline V gene are MGHRA and YSYEKL. The CDR3 is 15 amino acids. The CDR3 DNA is TGCGCCAGCAGCCAGCTAGTAACAGGCGGCCAGCCCCAGCATTTT. It is translated as CASSQLVTGGQPQHF.

This clone was counted a few times. This sequence joins TRBV10-2 and TRBJ1-5; D is undetermined. The V end lost 7 bases, the J end lost 5 bases, and 15 bases lay between the germline ends. The CDR3 contains 14 residues. Germline loops: CDR1 WSHSY, CDR2 SAAADI. The CDR3 protein is CASKGVAIDQPQHF. CDR3 nucleotides: TGCGCCAGCAAAGGAGTTGCGATTGATCAGCCCCAGCATTTT.

J is TRBJ2-2 and V is TRBV6-5; 10 nucleotides align to TRBD1. This CDR3 spans 15 amino acids. V lost 6 bases, J lost 7 bases, and 8 bases stayed unmatched. The germline V gene encodes CDR1 MNHEY and CDR2 SVGAGI. CDR3 protein: CASRRGTGAVGELFF. As DNA, the CDR3 is TGTGCCAGCAGGCGGGGGACAGGGGCCGTCGGGGAGCTGTTTTTT.

The chain combines TRBV5-4 with TRBJ2-1, with D tentatively TRBD1 (7 bases). Germline-derived CDR1 and CDR2 are SGHNT and YYREEE (reference sequence). The CDR3 is 15 amino acids. V lost 4 bases to trimming and J lost 6 bases, with 17 bases between them. The CDR3 DNA is TGTGCCAGCAGCCGGGGCAGGGGGGAAGGCAATGAGCAGTTCTTC. The encoded protein is CASSRGRGEGNEQFF.

Only a few counts were recorded for this clone. The J gene is TRBJ2-1, the V gene TRBV29-1; TRBD2 aligns across 12 bases. The V segment lost 4 bases and the J segment 10 bases; nucleotides outside the gene matches: 5. The germline gives CDR1 SQVTM, CDR2 ANQGSEA. The CDR3 is 13 amino acids. CDR3 sequence: CSVGASGGGEQFF. The DNA for the CDR3 is TGCAGCGTTGGGGCTAGCGGGGGGGGCGAGCAGTTCTTC.